This T cell receptor (beta chain) was recovered during a study of blood T cell repertoires in COVID-19 (dated by TCRdb to the early 2020s). Some background on the complete study: Samples from collaborators originated in the United States, Italy and Spain and spanned both the acute and convalescent phases of COVID-19. The repertoires were released in a freely available public database meant as a resource for research on the immune response to SARS-CoV-2. A de-identified subject ID, COVID-19 status, age in years and sex were almost always included in the sample metadata. Samples were obtained from the ongoing ImmuneRACE study (first 160 participants) and from approximately 1,200 subjects provided by 6 global collaborators. Where HLA class I and class II types were available, the types were taken from metadata supplied by the sample provider, not from assay-based typing. The material from the prospective study consisted of cDNA or gDNA derived from T cells, B-cell-depleted T cells, or PBMCs. Deeply sampled blood TCRbeta repertoires from subjects exposed to, actively infected with, or recovered from COVID-19 were included in the dataset.

V is reduced by 2 bases and J by 7 bases, leaving a spacing of 15 bases between them. CDR1 MNHNS and CDR2 SASEGT are derived from the germline V gene. From its cysteine to its phenylalanine, the CDR3 spans 15 amino acids. CDR3 DNA is the only sequence kept; it has 45 bases, read in frame from the first base. Notes on this clone: Which antigen it targets is not known. The record has no base qualities; no much larger clone is one base away.

Study-wide conclusions, independent of this receptor: The amount of clinical and demographic metadata varied by source and participant and was provided uncurated.

TCRbeta CDR3 regions were amplified from genomic DNA by means of the immunoSEQ Assay, a bias-controlled multiplex PCR. The authors' analysis ran thus. Within the assay, amplification of reference gene primers was used to estimate how many nucleated cells each sample contained. To quantify the absolute abundance of each unique TCRbeta CDR3 rearrangement, sequence reads were collapsed and filtered. For each sample, productive Simpson clonality was calculated as the square root of Simpson's diversity index over productive rearrangements. The table was pulled from immuneACCESS by TCRdb, which kept in-frame rearrangements only. Such tables lose some clones; where checked, under half of the loss comes from unresolved V genes, and the rest has no known cause. V, J and clone size derive from that table, while D and trimming were established from the DNA sequence. The sample contains over 200,000 clones, around 83% of them found a single time. The top ten constitute about 7.4% of the sample.

Each collaborating institution followed its own protocols to collect whole blood in K2EDTA tubes. For TCRbeta analysis, collaborator samples were shipped as frozen whole blood, as isolated PBMCs, or as DNA extracted from either sample type. Rearrangement joined TRBV6-1 to TRBJ1-3, with the identity of the D gene unclear. Sequencing input: peripheral blood. The TCR sequence derives from a woman aged 45-60 years with acute or convalescent COVID-19. At the DNA level, the sequence is TGTGCCAGCAGTGAAACCCGGGAGACAACGAACACCATATATTTT. It codes for CASSETRETTNTIYF.